The 2 T cell receptor beta chains presented below share a single source sample, sequenced in a study of blood T cell repertoires in COVID-19 (dated by TCRdb to the early 2020s). Libraries were prepared through the immunoSEQ multiplex PCR assay. Imported from immuneACCESS, the table was reduced by TCRdb to in-frame sequences with V and J called. These copies leave out some clones; in studies compared against another copy, an unresolved V gene accounts for under half, and the cause of the remainder is not known. In this sample the table shows some 150,000 clones, about four fifths of which occur a single time. The top ten hold around 3.6% of the sample. Sequenced: PBMCs or T cells enriched from blood (not recorded which). These receptors all stem from a woman in her forties or fifties in a cohort exposed to, infected with or recovered from COVID-19 (not recorded which).

In its sample, this clone was seen a few times. The chain carries TRBV6-1 and TRBJ1-5; tentatively, D is TRBD1 (6 bases). The CDR3 consists of 19 residues. V lost 2 bases, J lost 0 bases, and 20 bases lay in between. Germline lookup yields CDR1 MNHNS and CDR2 SASEGT. The CDR3 nucleotides are TGTGCCAGCAGTGAATACAGGGAGCACCTATCCTATAGCAATCAGCCCCAGCATTTT. Protein sequence: CASSEYREHLSYSNQPQHF.

The chain combines TRBV3-1 (or the pseudogene TRBV3-2) with TRBJ2-7; TRBD1 aligns across 8 bases. V was clipped by 4 bases and J by 6 bases; unmatched bases: 8. This CDR3 is 14 amino acids long. Germline lookup yields CDR1 LGHDT and CDR2 YNNKEL (reference sequence). CDR3 amino acids: CASSPLRTGLEQYF. CDR3 DNA sequence: TGTGCCAGCAGCCCTTTAAGGACAGGGCTCGAGCAGTACTTC.